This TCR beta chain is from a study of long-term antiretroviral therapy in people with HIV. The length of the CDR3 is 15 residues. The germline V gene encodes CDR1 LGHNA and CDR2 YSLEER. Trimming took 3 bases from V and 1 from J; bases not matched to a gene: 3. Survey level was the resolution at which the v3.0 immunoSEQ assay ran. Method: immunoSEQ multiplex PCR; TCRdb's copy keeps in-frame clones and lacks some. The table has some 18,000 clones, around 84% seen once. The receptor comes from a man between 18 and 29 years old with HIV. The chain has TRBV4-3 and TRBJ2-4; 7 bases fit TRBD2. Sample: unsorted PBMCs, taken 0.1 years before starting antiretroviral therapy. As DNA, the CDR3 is TGCGCCAGCAGCCAGGGGGGGAGCGCCAAAAACATTCAGTACTTC. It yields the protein CASSQGGSAKNIQYF.